This TCR beta chain was profiled in a study of blood T cell repertoires in COVID-19. Study summary: Samples of COVID-19 (acute and convalescent) were obtained from the United States, Italy and Spain. Sources were T cells, B-cell-depleted T cells, or PBMCs; the material itself was cDNA or gDNA.

The data were produced by immunoSEQ multiplex PCR, yet TCRdb's version contains in-frame clones alone and is incomplete. The table shows approximately 150,000 clones, with about 80% occurring only once. This CDR3 comprises 14 residues. V was cut by 4 bases and J by 1 base, with 10 bases left in between. Germline V CDR1 and CDR2: MNHEY, SVGAGI. The sample consisted of peripheral blood. This chain connects TRBV6-5 to TRBJ1-1; no clear D gene. The clonotype was recovered from a man aged 70-80 years with active or convalescent COVID-19. CDR3 sequence (DNA): TGTGCCAGCAGTTCCCAGGTGGGGAACACTGAAGCTTTCTTT. Its protein product is CASSSQVGNTEAFF.